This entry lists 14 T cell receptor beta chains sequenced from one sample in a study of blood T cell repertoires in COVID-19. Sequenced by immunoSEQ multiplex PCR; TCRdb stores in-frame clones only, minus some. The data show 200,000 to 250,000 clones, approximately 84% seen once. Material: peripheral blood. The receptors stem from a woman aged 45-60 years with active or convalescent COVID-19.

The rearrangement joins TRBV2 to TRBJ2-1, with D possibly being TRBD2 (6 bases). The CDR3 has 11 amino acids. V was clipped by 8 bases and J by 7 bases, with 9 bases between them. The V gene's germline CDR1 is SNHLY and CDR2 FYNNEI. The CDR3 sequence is CASVRGNEQFF. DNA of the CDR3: TGTGCCAGCGTTCGGGGGAATGAGCAGTTCTTC.

The CDR3 nucleotides are TGTGCCAGCAGTCTCGACAGACCTGATGGCTACACCTTC. The encoded protein is CASSLDRPDGYTF. The rearrangement links TRBV28 to TRBJ1-2; a possible D gene is TRBD1 (5 bases). The germline CDR1 and CDR2 sequences are MDHEN and SYDVKM. V lost 5 bases and J 6 bases, leaving 13 bases between the germline ends. The CDR3 runs 13 residues.

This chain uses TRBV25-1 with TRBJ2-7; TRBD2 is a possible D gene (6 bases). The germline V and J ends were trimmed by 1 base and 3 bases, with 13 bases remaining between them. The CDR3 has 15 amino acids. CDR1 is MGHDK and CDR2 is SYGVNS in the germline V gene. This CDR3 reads CASSELRTTSYEQYF. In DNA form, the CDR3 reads TGTGCCAGCAGTGAATTAAGGACTACCAGCTACGAGCAGTACTTC.

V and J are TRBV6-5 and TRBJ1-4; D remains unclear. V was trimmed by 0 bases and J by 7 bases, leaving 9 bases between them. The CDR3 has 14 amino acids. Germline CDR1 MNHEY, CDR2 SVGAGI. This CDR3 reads CASSYSGQLEKLFF. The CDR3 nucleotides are TGTGCCAGCAGTTACTCGGGCCAGCTTGAAAAACTGTTTTTT.

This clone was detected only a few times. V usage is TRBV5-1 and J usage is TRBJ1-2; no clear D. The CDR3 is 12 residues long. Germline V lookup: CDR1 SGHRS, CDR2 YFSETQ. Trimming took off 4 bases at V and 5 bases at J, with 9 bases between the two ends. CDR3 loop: CASSVTGYGYTF. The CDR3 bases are TGCGCCAGCAGCGTGACGGGATATGGCTACACCTTC. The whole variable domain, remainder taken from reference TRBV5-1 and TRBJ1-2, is KAGVTQTPRYLIKTRGQQVTLSCSPISGHRSVSWYQQTPGQGLQFLFEYFSETQRNKGNFPGRFSGRQFSNSRSEMNVSTLELGDSALYLCASSVTGYGYTFGSGTRLTVV.

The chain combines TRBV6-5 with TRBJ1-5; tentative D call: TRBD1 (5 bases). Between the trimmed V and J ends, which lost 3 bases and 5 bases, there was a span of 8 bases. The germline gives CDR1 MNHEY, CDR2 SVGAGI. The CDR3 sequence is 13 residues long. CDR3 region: CASSYTGDQPQHF. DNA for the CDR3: TGTGCCAGCAGTTATACAGGAGATCAGCCCCAGCATTTT.

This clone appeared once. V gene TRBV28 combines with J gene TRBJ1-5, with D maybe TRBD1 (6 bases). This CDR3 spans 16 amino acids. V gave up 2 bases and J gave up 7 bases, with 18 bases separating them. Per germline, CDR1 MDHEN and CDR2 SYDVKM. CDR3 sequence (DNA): TGTGCCAGCAGTTTAATACAGGGTGGATTAGGGCAGCCCCAGCATTTT. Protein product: CASSLIQGGLGQPQHF.

DNA for the CDR3: TGCAGCGCTCTGCGGGACGGGTCCTACGAGCAGTACTTC. It translates to CSALRDGSYEQYF. The chain recombines TRBV29-1 with TRBJ2-7, with a weak D call TRBD2 (6 bases). Germline V lookup: CDR1 SQVTM, CDR2 ANQGSEA. The CDR3 loop spans 13 amino acids. V shed 7 bases and J shed 1 base, with 14 bases lying between them.

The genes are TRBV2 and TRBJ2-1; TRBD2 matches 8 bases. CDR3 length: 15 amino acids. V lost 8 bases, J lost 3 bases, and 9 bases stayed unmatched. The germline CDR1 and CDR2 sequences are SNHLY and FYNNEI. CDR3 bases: TGTGCCAGCTATAAAGGAGCGGGAGTCTACAATGAGCAGTTCTTC. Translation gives CASYKGAGVYNEQFF.

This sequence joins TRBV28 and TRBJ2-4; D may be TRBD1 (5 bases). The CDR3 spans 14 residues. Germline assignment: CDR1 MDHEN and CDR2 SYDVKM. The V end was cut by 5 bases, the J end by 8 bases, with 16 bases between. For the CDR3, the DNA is TGTGCCAGCAGTGATCAGGGAAAGATGGACATTCAGTACTTC. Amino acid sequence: CASSDQGKMDIQYF.

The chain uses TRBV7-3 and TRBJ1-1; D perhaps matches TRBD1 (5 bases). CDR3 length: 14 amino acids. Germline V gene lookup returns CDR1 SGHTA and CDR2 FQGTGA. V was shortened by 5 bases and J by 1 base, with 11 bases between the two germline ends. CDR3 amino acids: CASSVGGTNTEAFF. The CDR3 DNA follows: TGTGCCAGCAGCGTGGGGGGAACGAACACTGAAGCTTTCTTT.

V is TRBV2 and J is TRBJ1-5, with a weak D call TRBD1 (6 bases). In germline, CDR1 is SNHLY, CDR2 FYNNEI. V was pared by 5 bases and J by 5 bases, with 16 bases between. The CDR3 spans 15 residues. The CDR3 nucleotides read TGTGCCAGCAGTCAGGGGATAAGGGACGATCAGCCCCAGCATTTT. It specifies CASSQGIRDDQPQHF.

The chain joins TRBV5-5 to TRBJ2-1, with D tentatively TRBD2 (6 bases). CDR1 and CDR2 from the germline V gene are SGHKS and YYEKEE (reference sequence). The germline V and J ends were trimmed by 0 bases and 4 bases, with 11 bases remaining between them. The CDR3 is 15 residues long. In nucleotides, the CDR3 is TGTGCCAGCAGCTTGGTGCGGGGATTTTACAATGAGCAGTTCTTC. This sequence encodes CASSLVRGFYNEQFF.

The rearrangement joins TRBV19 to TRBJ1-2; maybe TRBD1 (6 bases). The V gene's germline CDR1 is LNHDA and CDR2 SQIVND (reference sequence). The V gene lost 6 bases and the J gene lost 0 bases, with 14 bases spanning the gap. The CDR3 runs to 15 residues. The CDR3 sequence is CASSPGTRTNYGYTF. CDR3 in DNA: TGTGCCAGTAGCCCGGGGACACGCACTAACTATGGCTACACCTTC. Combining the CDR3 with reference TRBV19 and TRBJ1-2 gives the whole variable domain DGGITQSPKYLFRKEGQNVTLSCEQNLNHDAMYWYRQDPGQGLRLIYYSQIVNDFQKGDIAEGYSVSREKKESFPLTVTSAQKNPTAFYLCASSPGTRTNYGYTFGSGTRLTVV.